A single sample is the source of the 30 T cell receptor beta chains below, sequenced in a study of blood T cell repertoires in COVID-19. Libraries were prepared by immunoSEQ multiplex PCR; TCRdb keeps only in-frame clonotypes and omits some of them. The sample has about 340,000 clones; approximately 90% are singletons. The specimen was peripheral blood. Receptor source: a woman under 30 who had recovered from COVID-19.

The chain is built from TRBV29-1 and TRBJ2-1; perhaps TRBD2 as D (5 bases). The CDR3 runs 12 residues. Between the trimmed V and J ends, which lost 7 bases and 5 bases, there was a span of 12 bases. The germline CDR1 and CDR2 sequences are SQVTM and ANQGSEA. CDR3 sequence: CSGTDWNNEQFF. CDR3 DNA sequence: TGCAGCGGGACGGACTGGAACAATGAGCAGTTCTTC.

In the case of this clone: The identical CDR3 is also encoded by other nucleotide sequences in the sample. The rearrangement joins TRBV5-1 to TRBJ2-2; D might be TRBD1 (5 bases). V was pared by 0 bases and J by 1 base, with 7 bases between. In germline, CDR1 is SGHRS, CDR2 YFSETQ. The CDR3 loop spans 15 amino acids. CDR3 nucleotide sequence: TGCGCCAGCAGCTTGGACACAGGGAACACCGGGGAGCTGTTTTTT. This encodes CASSLDTGNTGELFF.

The chain joins TRBV11-3 to TRBJ2-1; 8 bases line up with TRBD2. Per germline, CDR1 SGHNT and CDR2 YENEEA. The CDR3 has 14 amino acids. V trimming: 5 bases; J trimming: 9 bases; junction bases outside the gene matches: 9. Written as DNA, the CDR3 is TGTGCCAGCAGCCGCGGGACTAGGGCGGGTGAGCAGTTCTTC. Its protein is CASSRGTRAGEQFF. The full variable domain, its missing parts supplied by reference TRBV11-3 and TRBJ2-1, is EAGVVQSPRYKIIEKKQPVAFWCNPISGHNTLYWYLQNLGQGPELLIRYENEEAVDDSQLPKDRFSAERLKGVDSTLKIQPAELGDSAVYLCASSRGTRAGEQFFGPGTRLTVL.

The J gene is TRBJ2-3, the V gene TRBV11-2; no definite D call. Trimming stripped 3 bases from V and 5 bases from J, with 9 bases between. Germline V gene data show CDR1 as SGHAT and CDR2 as FQNNGV. This CDR3 contains 13 residues. The CDR3 coding sequence is TGTGCCAGCAGCTTTAGTGGTATAGATACGCAGTATTTT. Translation gives CASSFSGIDTQYF.

The V gene is TRBV15, the J gene TRBJ2-3, with D perhaps matching TRBD2 (6 bases). The CDR3 consists of 16 residues. V shed 1 base and J shed 0 bases, with 11 bases lying between them. Germline lookup yields CDR1 LNHNV and CDR2 YYDKDF (reference sequence). This CDR3 is CATSRVGGISTDTQYF. CDR3 sequence (DNA): TGTGCCACCAGCAGAGTGGGCGGGATCAGCACAGATACGCAGTATTTT. Variable domain in full (rest from reference TRBV15 and TRBJ2-3): DAMVIQNPRYQVTQFGKPVTLSCSQTLNHNVMYWYQQKSSQAPKLLFHYYDKDFNNEADTPDNFQSRRPNTSFCFLDIRSPGLGDTAMYLCATSRVGGISTDTQYFGPGTRLTVL.

This chain joins TRBV7-7 and TRBJ2-5; D not resolved. The CDR3 sequence is 12 residues long. CDR1 and CDR2 (germline): SSHAT, FNYEAQ (reference sequence). Trimming removed 6 bases at V and 1 base at J, with 6 bases between. CDR3 amino acids: CASSPGQETQYF. The CDR3 DNA reads as TGTGCCAGCAGTCCCGGCCAAGAGACCCAGTACTTC.

The V call is TRBV11-2, the J call TRBJ1-1, with 10 nucleotides matching TRBD1. CDR3 length: 15 residues. Unmatched junction bases numbered 8, after V lost 4 bases and J lost 6 bases. Germline CDR1 is SGHAT and CDR2 is FQNNGV. The CDR3 sequence is CASSSRDRGSAEAFF. CDR3 coding DNA: TGTGCCAGCAGCTCAAGGGACAGGGGTAGCGCTGAAGCTTTCTTT.

This chain uses TRBV12-3 or TRBV12-4 with TRBJ2-3; D possibly corresponds to TRBD2 (5 bases). Trimming removed 6 bases from V and 2 bases from J, with 9 bases in between. CDR3 size: 13 residues. The CDR3 loop is CASRPGITDTQYF. CDR3 DNA: TGTGCCAGCAGACCCGGGATCACAGATACGCAGTATTTT.

The table lists this clone with a count of one. This rearrangement joins TRBV19 to TRBJ1-1; TRBD1 aligns across 7 bases. The CDR3 is 16 amino acids. J gave up 1 base and V 5 bases, and 10 bases lay outside the gene matches. From germline, CDR1 is LNHDA and CDR2 SQIVND (reference sequence). As DNA, the CDR3 is TGTGCCAGTAGTGCCCACAGGGGCAAGGGGAACACTGAAGCTTTCTTT. This sequence encodes CASSAHRGKGNTEAFF.

As DNA, the CDR3 is TGTGCCAGCAGTAAACTAGCGGGAGAAGAGTATGAGCAGTTCTTC. It codes for CASSKLAGEEYEQFF. V and J are TRBV27 and TRBJ2-1; TRBD2 agrees at 11 bases. The junction had 8 bases not matched to a gene; V was cut back by 5 bases and J by 8 bases. The CDR3 contains 15 residues. The V gene's germline CDR1 is MNHEY and CDR2 SMNVEV (reference sequence).

For this clone: The same CDR3 can be traced to other DNA sequences in this sample. The J gene is TRBJ2-1, the V gene TRBV6-2 or TRBV6-3; 7 bases line up with TRBD1. Per the germline V gene, CDR1 is MNHEY and CDR2 is SVGEGT. The CDR3 covers 15 residues. Trimming at V came to 4 bases and at J to 0 bases, leaving 3 bases not matched to a gene. The CDR3 DNA is TGTGCCAGCAGTTTAAGGGACAGCTCCTACAATGAGCAGTTCTTC. The encoded protein is CASSLRDSSYNEQFF.

V and J are TRBV24-1 and TRBJ2-1, with D possibly matching TRBD2 (6 bases). This CDR3 has 15 amino acids. Per germline, CDR1 KGHDR and CDR2 SFDVKD. Trimming stripped 9 bases from V and 4 bases from J, with 18 bases between. The CDR3 coding sequence is TGTGCCACCCCCGGGGGAGAGCGGCCGTACAATGAGCAGTTCTTC. Amino acid sequence: CATPGGERPYNEQFF.

This clone was detected only a few times. The genes are TRBV6-2 or TRBV6-3 and TRBJ2-7, with D uncertain. Germline-derived CDR1 and CDR2 are MNHEY and SVGEGT. V was pared by 5 bases and J by 1 base, with 12 bases between. The CDR3 length is 14 residues. CDR3 sequence (DNA): TGTGCCAGCAGTCCAAGACACGGTTCCTACGAGCAGTACGTC. This gives the protein CASSPRHGSYEQYV.

The chain recombines TRBV5-1 with TRBJ2-3; 10 bases align to TRBD2. This CDR3 contains 16 residues. Germline lookup yields CDR1 SGHRS and CDR2 YFSETQ. Unmatched junction bases numbered 4, after V lost 1 base and J lost 2 bases. The CDR3 loop reads CASSLLAGVHTDTQYF. CDR3 nucleotide sequence: TGCGCCAGCAGCTTGCTAGCGGGAGTGCACACAGATACGCAGTATTTT.

This clone was found once. V and J are TRBV29-1 and TRBJ2-5; D is uncertain. This CDR3 contains 13 residues. In germline, CDR1 is SQVTM, CDR2 ANQGSEA. V lost 2 bases, J lost 0 bases, and 7 bases lay in between. The CDR3 nucleotides read TGCAGCGTTGAACCACAGAACCAAGAGACCCAGTACTTC. It yields the protein CSVEPQNQETQYF. Using reference TRBV29-1 and TRBJ2-5 for the parts outside the CDR3, the full variable domain is SAVISQKPSRDICQRGTSLTIQCQVDSQVTMMFWYRQQPGQSLTLIATANQGSEATYESGFVIDKFPISRPNLTFSTLTVSNMSPEDSSIYLCSVEPQNQETQYFGPGTRLLVL.

The chain employs TRBV12-5 and TRBJ2-3, with 15 bases matching TRBD2. J lost 5 bases, V lost 5 bases, and 2 bases had no gene match. There are 15 residues in the CDR3. Germline loops: CDR1 LGHNT, CDR2 FRNRAP. CDR3 DNA sequence: TGTGCTAGTGGTGTGGGACTAGCGGGAGGAGATACGCAGTATTTT. Its protein product is CASGVGLAGGDTQYF.

The CDR3 protein is CASSPGGGYYNSPLHF. CDR3 nucleotides: TGTGCCAGCAGTCCGGGAGGAGGGTACTATAATTCACCCCTCCACTTT. V usage is TRBV27 and J usage is TRBJ1-6; D uncertain. In germline, CDR1 is MNHEY, CDR2 SMNVEV (reference sequence). The CDR3 loop spans 16 amino acids. The V and J ends lost 5 bases and 3 bases respectively, with 14 bases between them.

This clone was detected only once. V and J are TRBV18 and TRBJ1-4; 7 positions match TRBD1. The CDR3 runs to 16 residues. V lost 6 bases to trimming and J lost 8 bases; unmatched junction nucleotides: 15. Germline CDR1 is KGHSH and CDR2 is LQKENI. The CDR3 loop reads CASSKKIGTAPEKLFF. The CDR3 nucleotides read TGTGCCAGCTCGAAAAAAATTGGGACAGCACCCGAAAAACTGTTTTTT.

This chain joins TRBV6-5 and TRBJ1-1; D gene unclear. CDR1 and CDR2 (germline): MNHEY, SVGAGI. With 10 bases removed from V and 5 bases from J, the gap between germline ends came to 17 bases. CDR3 length equals 13 residues. The CDR3 loop reads CATKRGEGTEAFF. Written as DNA, the CDR3 is TGTGCCACCAAGAGAGGTGAAGGAACTGAAGCTTTCTTT.

The chain links TRBV6-5 to TRBJ2-7; perhaps TRBD1 as D (5 bases). The CDR3 spans 14 residues. Germline CDR1 reads MNHEY; CDR2 reads SVGAGI. V was trimmed by 4 bases and J by 6 bases, leaving 16 bases between them. Here the CDR3 reads CASSFRERILEQYV. CDR3 DNA sequence: TGTGCCAGCAGTTTCAGGGAACGAATCCTCGAGCAGTACGTC.

The rearrangement links TRBV4-1 to TRBJ1-1; TRBD1 agrees at 8 bases. CDR3 length: 18 residues. Trimming took 2 bases from V and 6 from J; bases not matched to a gene: 17. Germline-derived CDR1 and CDR2 are MGHRA and YSYEKL. CDR3 bases: TGCGCCAGCAGCCAACCCAGACAGGGGCGGAATGCGGTAGCTGAAGCTTTCTTT. It specifies CASSQPRQGRNAVAEAFF.

The chain carries TRBV15 and TRBJ1-2; TRBD1 matches 7 bases. J gave up 1 base and V 1 base, and 6 bases lay outside the gene matches. Germline-derived CDR1 and CDR2 are LNHNV and YYDKDF (reference sequence). The CDR3 sequence is 16 residues long. The CDR3 loop is CATSRGQGVYNYGYTF. The CDR3 bases are TGTGCCACCAGCAGAGGACAGGGTGTTTATAACTATGGCTACACCTTC.

A single count supports this clone. The chain couples TRBV7-2 to TRBJ2-5; D is unclear. Germline lookup yields CDR1 SGHTA and CDR2 FQGNSA. This CDR3 region has 11 residues. V was shortened by 8 bases and J by 7 bases, with 11 bases between the two germline ends. The CDR3 here is CASSTVATQYF. CDR3 nucleotides: TGTGCCAGCTCAACGGTAGCGACCCAGTACTTC.

V is TRBV30 and J is TRBJ1-5, with 9 bases matching TRBD1. The germline gives CDR1 GTSNPN, CDR2 SVGIG (reference sequence). This CDR3 is 15 amino acids long. The V and J ends lost 1 base and 5 bases, in that order; junction bases with no gene match: 6. The CDR3: CAWSGRGDRDQPQHF. Here the CDR3 DNA reads TGTGCCTGGAGTGGGCGCGGGGACAGGGATCAGCCCCAGCATTTT.

This chain connects TRBV27 to TRBJ1-2, with a tentative D call TRBD1 (5 bases). CDR3 size: 13 residues. Trimming shortened V by 4 bases and J by 8 bases, and 14 bases separated the two germline ends. Germline CDR1 and CDR2: MNHEY and SMNVEV (reference sequence). The CDR3 sequence: CASSYKGRLGYTF. In DNA form, the CDR3 reads TGTGCCAGCAGTTATAAGGGGCGTCTAGGCTACACCTTC.

The rearrangement joins TRBV10-1 to TRBJ2-5, with TRBD2 identical over 9 bases. Germline V gives CDR1 WNHNN, CDR2 SYGVQD (reference sequence). There are 13 residues in the CDR3. V gave up 4 bases and J gave up 5 bases; unmatched junction bases: 2. The DNA of the CDR3 is TGCGCCAGCAGTGGTCTAGCGGGGGAGACCCAGTACTTC. Translating gives CASSGLAGETQYF.

The chain employs TRBV6-6 and TRBJ2-7, with D perhaps TRBD2 (5 bases). Germline V gene lookup returns CDR1 MNHNY and CDR2 SVGAGI (reference sequence). Trimming removed 8 bases from V and 4 bases from J, with 9 bases in between. This CDR3 region has 11 residues. The CDR3 nucleotides are TGTGCCAGCGGGAGTTCTTACGAGCAGTACGTC. Amino acid sequence: CASGSSYEQYV.

The rearrangement uses TRBV7-2 and TRBJ2-3; D unclear. V was pared by 6 bases and J by 5 bases, with 9 bases between. The CDR3 contains 12 residues. The germline V gene encodes CDR1 SGHTA and CDR2 FQGNSA. CDR3 loop: CASSHGGDTQYF. The CDR3 coding sequence is TGTGCCAGCAGTCACGGTGGAGATACGCAGTATTTT.

The CDR3 DNA reads TGCGCCAGCAGCTTATATGGTCTAGCGGGCTACAATGAGCAGTTCTTC. This gives the protein CASSLYGLAGYNEQFF. This chain uses TRBV5-1 with TRBJ2-1; 8 positions agree with TRBD2. This CDR3 comprises 16 residues. Germline V gives CDR1 SGHRS, CDR2 YFSETQ. V lost 2 bases to trimming and J lost 3 bases; unmatched junction nucleotides: 7.

The chain carries TRBV11-3 and TRBJ2-3, with 8 bases that match TRBD1. CDR3 length: 18 residues. Per the germline V gene, CDR1 is SGHNT and CDR2 is YENEEA. V was pared by 6 bases and J by 5 bases, with 19 bases of the junction left unmatched. The CDR3 region is CASSLWRQGAELGDTQYF. As DNA, the CDR3 is TGTGCCAGCAGTCTCTGGCGTCAGGGGGCAGAGTTGGGAGATACGCAGTATTTT.